The 12 T cell receptor beta chains given below trace back to one sample, sequenced in a study of cytomegalovirus exposure and HLA in healthy donors. Primers: 60 Vbeta forward and 13 Jbeta reverse. Produced via immunoSEQ multiplex PCR; TCRdb's table is partial and in-frame only. The top ten clones hold roughly 1% of a sample with 160,000 or so clones, roughly 84% of them seen once. Sequences were obtained from PBMCs. These receptors were taken from a man in his thirties or forties in good health and CMV-seronegative.

This clone was observed a handful of times. V gene TRBV11-2 combines with J gene TRBJ2-3; 8 bases map to TRBD2. Per germline, CDR1 SGHAT and CDR2 FQNNGV. V was clipped by 6 bases and J by 4 bases; unmatched bases: 12. The CDR3 is 16 amino acids. CDR3 sequence reads: CASSPWGLGGSDTQYF. CDR3 nucleotides: TGTGCCAGCAGTCCTTGGGGACTAGGAGGATCAGATACGCAGTATTTT.

The chain is built from TRBV6-1 and TRBJ1-1; D is unclear. V gave up 1 base and J gave up 0 bases, with 6 bases separating them. Germline CDR1 and CDR2: MNHNS and SASEGT. The CDR3 length is 14 residues. The CDR3 DNA reads as TGTGCCAGCAGTGAAGGTGTAATGAACACTGAAGCTTTCTTT. Its translation is CASSEGVMNTEAFF.

This clone was recorded a few times. This chain connects TRBV6-5 to TRBJ1-2; tentative D call: TRBD1 (6 bases). Germline CDR1 is MNHEY and CDR2 is SVGAGI. The CDR3 spans 13 residues. V shed 6 bases and J shed 4 bases, with 12 bases lying between them. The CDR3 sequence: CASRNRDGYGYTF. CDR3 bases: TGTGCCAGCAGGAACAGGGATGGCTATGGCTACACCTTC.

The J gene is TRBJ2-2, the V gene TRBV18; 7 bases align to TRBD1. V dropped 3 bases and J dropped 1; count of bases not matched to a gene: 2. The germline gives CDR1 KGHSH, CDR2 LQKENI. The CDR3 is made up of 15 amino acids. CDR3 loop: CASSPWTGNTGELFF. The CDR3 nucleotides are TGTGCCAGCTCACCGTGGACAGGGAACACCGGGGAGCTGTTTTTT.

The CDR3 here is CATGQGDEQYF. The CDR3 DNA follows: TGTGCCACCGGACAGGGTGACGAGCAGTACTTC. The rearrangement joins TRBV6-5 to TRBJ2-7; 8 bases line up with TRBD1. This CDR3 spans 11 amino acids. The junction had 4 bases not matched to a gene; V was cut back by 10 bases and J by 5 bases. CDR1 and CDR2 (germline): MNHEY, SVGAGI.

J is TRBJ2-3 and V is TRBV30, with TRBD2 matching over 10 bases. The CDR3 is made up of 18 amino acids. The V and J ends lost 0 bases and 1 base, in that order; junction bases with no gene match: 10. Per the germline V gene, CDR1 is GTSNPN and CDR2 is SVGIG (reference sequence). The CDR3 DNA is TGTGCCTGGAGTGTACTAAAAGCGGGGGGGCTTGGCACAGATACGCAGTATTTT. Translated, it gives CAWSVLKAGGLGTDTQYF.

This clone was counted a single time. The J gene is TRBJ2-7, the V gene TRBV27, with 13 bases lining up with TRBD2. CDR1 is MNHEY, CDR2 SMNVEV, per germline (reference sequence). The CDR3 covers 15 residues. The trim removed 6 bases at V and 3 bases at J, leaving 5 bases unmatched. CDR3 sequence: CASRPGTSGNYEQYF. The DNA for the CDR3 is TGTGCCAGCAGGCCCGGGACTAGCGGGAACTACGAGCAGTACTTC.

This clone was counted between two and nine times. The rearrangement links TRBV5-1 to TRBJ2-7; 7 bases agree with TRBD1. The CDR3 totals 15 residues. From germline, CDR1 is SGHRS and CDR2 YFSETQ. V lost 2 bases to trimming and J lost 2 bases; unmatched junction nucleotides: 7. The DNA of the CDR3 is TGCGCCAGCAGCTTCCGACAGGGCCCCCCCTACGAGCAGTACTTC. Translated: CASSFRQGPPYEQYF.

The genes are TRBV5-6 and TRBJ2-7, with D possibly TRBD1 on 5 matching bases. CDR3 size: 13 residues. Germline V gene lookup returns CDR1 SGHDT and CDR2 YYEEEE. V shed 3 bases and J shed 3 bases, with 10 bases lying between them. This CDR3 reads CASSSKGVYEQYF. CDR3 sequence (DNA): TGTGCCAGCAGCTCAAAAGGGGTCTACGAGCAGTACTTC.

The rearrangement joins TRBV20-1 to TRBJ1-1; D ambiguous. Germline CDR1 DFQATT, CDR2 SNEGSKA (reference sequence). The CDR3 loop spans 11 amino acids. V lost 3 bases to trimming and J lost 8 bases, with 10 bases between them. The CDR3 loop reads CSASRVREAFF. CDR3 in DNA: TGCAGTGCTAGTCGTGTGCGAGAAGCTTTCTTT.

The chain recombines TRBV5-5 with TRBJ1-1, with D tentatively TRBD1 (5 bases). From germline, CDR1 is SGHKS and CDR2 YYEKEE (reference sequence). The CDR3 is 17 residues long. Trimming stripped 5 bases from V and 2 bases from J, with 22 bases between. The CDR3 sequence is CASRYDPAGQGNTEAFF. CDR3 nucleotides: TGTGCCAGCAGATACGATCCAGCCGGGCAGGGCAACACTGAAGCTTTCTTT.

This clone appeared once. The chain carries TRBV29-1 and TRBJ1-2; 8 bases align to TRBD1. V gave up 4 bases and J gave up 0 bases; unmatched junction bases: 7. This CDR3 is built from 15 residues. Germline CDR1 and CDR2: SQVTM and ANQGSEA. CDR3 sequence reads: CSVGGQASANYGYTF. The CDR3, as DNA: TGCAGCGTTGGGGGACAGGCGAGCGCTAACTATGGCTACACCTTC.